This T cell receptor beta chain emerged from a study of CD4+ T cells in melanoma. Trimming left V 0 bases short and J 5 bases short, with 12 bases between. The CDR3 totals 15 residues. Germline CDR1 and CDR2: MGHRA and YSYEKL. This clone has just one count. TCRdb keeps only in-frame clones here, not all; method: immunoSEQ multiplex PCR. Of 20,000 to 25,000 clones in the sample, more than 70% were seen once. This TCR derives from a human donor with melanoma. This chain links TRBV4-1 with TRBJ2-3, with D unclear. CDR3 sequence: CASSQERELRDTQYF. The CDR3 coding sequence is TGCGCCAGCAGCCAAGAAAGGGAATTGAGAGATACGCAGTATTTT.